The 17 T cell receptor beta chains given below trace back to one sample, sequenced in a study of blood T cell repertoires in COVID-19. Generated by immunoSEQ multiplex PCR, the TCRdb table keeps only in-frame clones and is missing some. Seen here are 65,000 to 90,000 clones, about 91% observed once, and the top ten hold 6% to 7.5%. Sequencing input: peripheral blood. These receptors all come from a woman older than 75 with acute or convalescent COVID-19.

This clone was seen only once. This sequence joins TRBV5-1 and TRBJ2-4, with TRBD1 matching over 7 bases. V trimming: 3 bases; J trimming: 6 bases; junction bases outside the gene matches: 6. The CDR3 length is 14 residues. The germline V gene has CDR1 SGHRS and CDR2 YFSETQ. This chain's CDR3 is CASSYQGEINIQYF. CDR3 nucleotides: TGCGCCAGCAGCTATCAGGGGGAAATAAACATTCAGTACTTC.

The chain recombines TRBV9 with TRBJ1-2, with TRBD1 matching over 10 bases. Germline lookup yields CDR1 SGDLS and CDR2 YYNGEE. V lost 2 bases to trimming and J lost 6 bases; unmatched junction nucleotides: 7. The CDR3 sequence is 15 residues long. CDR3 protein: CASSVPGTGVDGYTF. As DNA, the CDR3 is TGTGCCAGCAGCGTCCCCGGGACAGGGGTGGATGGCTACACCTTC.

The chain has TRBV4-2 and TRBJ1-5; TRBD1 matches 8 bases. The germline gives CDR1 LGHNA, CDR2 YNFKEQ. The CDR3 consists of 16 residues. V gave up 0 bases and J gave up 4 bases; unmatched junction bases: 5. CDR3 coding DNA: TGTGCCAGCAGCCAAGACAGGGGGCAGGGGAATCAGCCCCAGCATTTT. Amino acid sequence: CASSQDRGQGNQPQHF.

The chain carries TRBV15 and TRBJ1-5; TRBD1 might be the D (5 bases). The germline V gene has CDR1 LNHNV and CDR2 YYDKDF (reference sequence). V gave up 0 bases and J gave up 3 bases, with 9 bases separating them. This CDR3 contains 15 residues. The CDR3 DNA reads as TGTGCCACCAGCAGAGATAAGGGGCCCAATCAGCCCCAGCATTTT. Translated: CATSRDKGPNQPQHF.

The J gene is TRBJ1-2, the V gene TRBV27, with D unclear. Germline values: CDR1 MNHEY, CDR2 SMNVEV (reference sequence). The CDR3 runs to 13 residues. Trimming removed 5 bases at V and 3 bases at J, with 10 bases between. The CDR3: CASSVTPYYGYTF. Here the CDR3 DNA reads TGTGCCAGCAGTGTAACACCCTACTATGGCTACACCTTC.

The chain employs TRBV5-1 and TRBJ1-3; D might be TRBD1 (5 bases). In germline, CDR1 is SGHRS, CDR2 YFSETQ. This CDR3 is 13 amino acids long. V was clipped by 0 bases and J by 8 bases, with 9 bases between them. The DNA of the CDR3 is TGCGCCAGCAGCTTGGATAGGGGTGACACCATATATTTT. This codes for CASSLDRGDTIYF.

The V gene is TRBV7-9, the J gene TRBJ1-3; no clear D gene. This CDR3 spans 12 amino acids. Trimming removed 8 bases from V and 8 bases from J, with 13 bases in between. Germline lookup yields CDR1 SEHNR and CDR2 FQNEAQ (reference sequence). CDR3 amino acids: CASFLTGDTIYF. The DNA for the CDR3 is TGTGCCAGCTTTTTGACGGGTGACACCATATATTTT.

The chain combines TRBV5-1 with TRBJ1-2, with no clear D. V dropped 0 bases and J dropped 1 base, with 10 bases sitting between them. Germline assignment: CDR1 SGHRS and CDR2 YFSETQ. This CDR3 is 15 amino acids long. The CDR3 loop is CASSLVAGDNYGYTF. The CDR3 DNA reads TGCGCCAGCAGCTTGGTGGCAGGTGATAACTATGGCTACACCTTC. Using reference TRBV5-1 and TRBJ1-2 for the parts outside the CDR3, the full variable domain is KAGVTQTPRYLIKTRGQQVTLSCSPISGHRSVSWYQQTPGQGLQFLFEYFSETQRNKGNFPGRFSGRQFSNSRSEMNVSTLELGDSALYLCASSLVAGDNYGYTFGSGTRLTVV.

CDR3 in DNA: TGTGCCAGCTCACCCGGACATCAGAACACTGAAGCTTTCTTT. Amino acid sequence: CASSPGHQNTEAFF. The chain has TRBV18 and TRBJ1-1, with D perhaps matching TRBD1 (5 bases). CDR3 length: 14 residues. V was clipped by 3 bases and J by 1 base, with 9 bases between them. In germline, CDR1 is KGHSH, CDR2 LQKENI.

V and J are TRBV30 and TRBJ2-2, with a weak D call TRBD1 (6 bases). Germline CDR1 and CDR2: GTSNPN and SVGIG (reference sequence). This CDR3 is 15 amino acids long. V was trimmed by 3 bases and J by 4 bases, leaving 15 bases between them. The CDR3 sequence: CAWRLTGTGTGELFF. The CDR3 DNA reads TGTGCCTGGAGATTGACAGGCACGGGCACCGGGGAGCTGTTTTTT.

This clone appeared once. The rearrangement joins TRBV7-2 to TRBJ1-5; a weak D match, TRBD1 (5 bases). Trimming shortened V by 2 bases and J by 7 bases, and 9 bases separated the two germline ends. The CDR3 has 13 amino acids. Germline loops: CDR1 SGHTA, CDR2 FQGNSA. The CDR3 sequence: CASSLQGGQPQHF. CDR3 DNA: TGTGCCAGCAGCTTACAGGGTGGGCAGCCCCAGCATTTT.

The V call is TRBV12-5, the J call TRBJ1-4, with TRBD1 matching over 7 bases. The germline gives CDR1 LGHNT, CDR2 FRNRAP. With V trimmed by 3 bases and J by 0 bases, 10 bases remained unmatched. The CDR3 covers 18 residues. CDR3 in DNA: TGTGCTAGTGGTTTCTATACGGGACAGACCGCAACTAATGAAAAACTGTTTTTT. Protein: CASGFYTGQTATNEKLFF.

This rearrangement joins TRBV9 to TRBJ1-2; D ambiguous. CDR3 size: 13 residues. V shed 2 bases and J shed 4 bases, with 9 bases lying between them. In germline, CDR1 is SGDLS, CDR2 YYNGEE. CDR3 sequence: CASSVIGSYGYTF. CDR3 DNA: TGTGCCAGCAGCGTCATCGGGAGCTATGGCTACACCTTC.

This chain uses TRBV2 with TRBJ1-2, with 7 bases matching TRBD1. Per germline, CDR1 SNHLY and CDR2 FYNNEI. Germline trimming cut 6 bases from V and 5 bases from J; bases unmatched to any gene: 6. This CDR3 spans 13 amino acids. The CDR3 here is CASSLGTAYGYTF. For the CDR3, the DNA is TGTGCCAGCAGCCTCGGGACAGCTTATGGCTACACCTTC. Drawing the rest from reference TRBV2 and TRBJ1-2, the complete variable domain is EPEVTQTPSHQVTQMGQEVILRCVPISNHLYFYWYRQILGQKVEFLVSFYNNEISEKSEIFDDQFSVERPDGSNFTLKIRSTKLEDSAMYFCASSLGTAYGYTFGSGTRLTVV.

The chain links TRBV5-1 to TRBJ1-1, with D possibly TRBD1 on 5 matching bases. CDR1 and CDR2 from the germline V gene are SGHRS and YFSETQ. V was pared by 0 bases and J by 4 bases, with 10 bases between. This CDR3 has 14 amino acids. CDR3 loop: CASSLEGPFTEAFF. CDR3 DNA: TGCGCCAGCAGCTTGGAGGGGCCGTTCACTGAAGCTTTCTTT.

The V gene is TRBV1, the J gene TRBJ2-1; the D call of TRBD1 is as the table states it, not checked on the DNA. TRBV1 is tagged as a pseudogene. The CDR3 loop spans 13 amino acids. The CDR3 DNA reads as TGCACCAGCAGAGAACAGCCCTACAATGAGCAGTTCTTC. Translated: CTSREQPYNEQFF.

The genes are TRBV7-2 and TRBJ2-3; a possible D gene is TRBD2 (6 bases). Per the germline V gene, CDR1 is SGHTA and CDR2 is FQGNSA. The ends were cut back, 3 bases at V and 0 bases at J, with 13 bases in the middle. The CDR3 has 16 amino acids. This chain's CDR3 is CASSFRGGTSTDTQYF. For the CDR3, the DNA is TGTGCCAGCAGCTTTCGTGGCGGGACTAGCACAGATACGCAGTATTTT.